This TCR beta chain was sequenced for a study of cytomegalovirus exposure and HLA in healthy donors. Study-wide context: Clustering assigned 70% to 90% of the approximately 430 genotyped donors to the Caucasian-associated ancestry cluster. General study findings and limits: Later analysis identified several of the most significant clusters that appeared linked to common viral pathogens. Some TCR beta chains (roughly 160 of them) were listed as cytomegalovirus-associated.

The PCR ran on 60 Vbeta and 13 Jbeta primers. Original data processing: In a later analysis, some 10 million of 83 million or so unique beta chains occurred in at least two donors. Assay used: immunoSEQ multiplex PCR; TCRdb lists only in-frame clones, some missing. V and J calls and clone size are those listed in that table; D and trimming were worked out from the DNA. Counted here are fewer than 200,000 clones, 80% to 90% occurring once; the ten biggest clones make up 0.7% to 0.95%. Worth noting for this clone: As yet, its antigen is unknown. Different DNA sequences within this sample yield the same CDR3.

Deletions cut 1 base from V and 8 bases from J, with 15 bases between. This CDR3 is 15 amino acids long. Germline V lookup: CDR1 SGHNT, CDR2 YYREEE (reference sequence). The chain carries TRBV5-4 and TRBJ2-2; the D gene is possibly TRBD2 (5 bases). The receptor comes from a woman in her late teens or twenties in good health and CMV-seronegative. Material: PBMCs. This CDR3 reads CASSLYGRSTGELFF. The CDR3 DNA is TGTGCCAGCAGCTTGTATGGGAGATCCACTGGGGAGCTGTTTTTT.